This TCR beta chain was identified in a study of neurological immune-mediated disorders. A single record per CDR3 protein comes from TCRdb applying MiXCR to the 5' RACE reads. The sample holds approximately 50,000 distinct CDR3 sequences, approximately 3.5% seen once. This clonotype was counted ten times or more. The ends were cut back, 0 bases at V and 1 base at J, with 9 bases in the middle. In germline, CDR1 is ENHRY, CDR2 SYGVKD. This CDR3 comprises 16 residues. V usage is TRBV10-3 and J usage is TRBJ2-2; a possible D gene is TRBD1 (5 bases). The sequence was collected from a man between 35 and 55 years old with multiple sclerosis. Sequenced sample: PBMCs. The CDR3 DNA follows: TGTGCCATCAGTGAGTCTGGGGCAAAGAACACCGGGGAGCTGTTTTTT. Amino acid sequence: CAISESGAKNTGELFF.